This passage covers 26 T cell receptor beta chains from one sample sequenced in a study of blood T cell repertoires in COVID-19. Method: immunoSEQ multiplex PCR; TCRdb's copy keeps in-frame clones and lacks some. The data show 60,000 to 65,000 clones, approximately 84% seen once. Material for sequencing was peripheral blood. Receptors originate from a man aged 55 to 70 with COVID-19, enrolled during active disease.

The chain employs TRBV5-1 and TRBJ2-7; TRBD2 aligns across 14 bases. There are 18 residues in the CDR3. CDR1 and CDR2 from the germline V gene are SGHRS and YFSETQ. V lost 0 bases, J lost 0 bases, and 5 bases stayed unmatched. The CDR3: CASSLGGLAGGNSYEQYF. The CDR3 DNA sequence: TGCGCCAGCAGCTTGGGCGGACTAGCGGGGGGCAACTCCTACGAGCAGTACTTC.

The CDR3 spells CATSRDITGETYEQYF. The CDR3 DNA reads as TGTGCCACCAGCAGAGATATCACAGGGGAAACCTACGAGCAGTACTTC. The chain employs TRBV15 and TRBJ2-7; 7 bases align to TRBD1. After removal of 0 bases from V and 2 bases from J, the junction contained 7 bases not matched to a gene. This CDR3 spans 16 amino acids. From germline, CDR1 is LNHNV and CDR2 YYDKDF (reference sequence).

This chain links TRBV29-1 with TRBJ1-1, with 7 bases identical to TRBD1. Germline assignment: CDR1 SQVTM and CDR2 ANQGSEA. This CDR3 region has 14 residues. The V segment lost 7 bases and the J segment 1 base; nucleotides outside the gene matches: 9. The CDR3 region is CSGRRGSRNTEAFF. Here the CDR3 DNA reads TGCAGCGGGCGCAGGGGGTCCAGGAACACTGAAGCTTTCTTT. Full variable domain (missing parts from reference TRBV29-1 and TRBJ1-1): SAVISQKPSRDICQRGTSLTIQCQVDSQVTMMFWYRQQPGQSLTLIATANQGSEATYESGFVIDKFPISRPNLTFSTLTVSNMSPEDSSIYLCSGRRGSRNTEAFFGQGTRLTVV.

The J gene is TRBJ1-3, the V gene TRBV28, with D hard to call. V was clipped by 3 bases and J by 0 bases, with 6 bases between them. The germline CDR1 and CDR2 sequences are MDHEN and SYDVKM. The CDR3 covers 14 residues. This CDR3 reads CASSLEISGNTIYF. The CDR3 DNA follows: TGTGCCAGCAGTTTGGAGATCTCTGGAAACACCATATATTTT.

The chain recombines TRBV2 with TRBJ2-7; TRBD1 aligns across 10 bases. The trim removed 4 bases at V and 2 bases at J, leaving 2 bases unmatched. CDR3 size: 14 residues. Germline V gene sequence: CDR1 SNHLY, CDR2 FYNNEI. The chain's CDR3 is CASSVGTGAYEQYF. CDR3 nucleotide sequence: TGTGCCAGCAGTGTCGGGACAGGGGCCTACGAGCAGTACTTC.

The chain recombines TRBV5-4 with TRBJ1-2, with TRBD1 matching over 7 bases. Per the germline V gene, CDR1 is SGHNT and CDR2 is YYREEE (reference sequence). The CDR3 extends over 13 amino acids. V was clipped by 3 bases and J by 6 bases; unmatched bases: 5. The CDR3 nucleotides are TGTGCCAGCAGCTCTCCGACAGGGCATGGCTACACCTTC. Residues: CASSSPTGHGYTF.

The chain is built from TRBV20-1 and TRBJ1-6; a possible D gene is TRBD1 (6 bases). Germline CDR1 and CDR2: DFQATT and SNEGSKA (reference sequence). The CDR3 contains 11 residues. In DNA, the CDR3 is TGCAGCGGAGGGGGGGCAGGACCCCTCCACTTT. It encodes CSGGGAGPLHF.

The sample holds one count of this clone. The chain uses TRBV5-4 and TRBJ2-3; TRBD1 is a possible D gene (6 bases). V lost 4 bases and J 4 bases, leaving 13 bases between the germline ends. Germline V gene lookup returns CDR1 SGHNT and CDR2 YYREEE (reference sequence). This CDR3 is 14 amino acids long. The CDR3 reads CASSPGQYADTQYF. Written as DNA, the CDR3 is TGTGCCAGCAGCCCCGGACAGTACGCAGATACGCAGTATTTT.

The chain has TRBV6-6 and TRBJ1-1; D call uncertain. The CDR3 extends over 14 amino acids. Germline CDR1 and CDR2: MNHNY and SVGAGI (reference sequence). V shed 1 base and J shed 0 bases, with 6 bases lying between them. The CDR3 loop is CASSYLTLNTEAFF. The DNA of the CDR3 is TGTGCCAGCAGTTACTTGACATTGAACACTGAAGCTTTCTTT.

A few counts support this clone. The chain joins TRBV29-1 to TRBJ2-1; weak D call: TRBD1 (6 bases). The germline V gene encodes CDR1 SQVTM and CDR2 ANQGSEA. This CDR3 spans 14 amino acids. The V gene lost 7 bases and the J gene lost 2 bases, with 15 bases spanning the gap. The CDR3 protein is CSAKNRDTYNEQFF. CDR3 coding DNA: TGCAGCGCAAAGAACCGGGACACCTACAATGAGCAGTTCTTC.

The genes are TRBV2 and TRBJ1-2; tentatively, D is TRBD1 (6 bases). V was shortened by 4 bases and J by 2 bases, with 8 bases between the two germline ends. Germline CDR1 and CDR2: SNHLY and FYNNEI. There are 13 residues in the CDR3. DNA of the CDR3: TGTGCCAGCAGTGCGGGACAAAACTATGGCTACACCTTC. Its protein is CASSAGQNYGYTF.

This clone has a single count. The chain carries TRBV19 and TRBJ1-1; the D gene is possibly TRBD1 (6 bases). Deletions cut 4 bases from V and 0 bases from J, with 15 bases between. The CDR3 length is 16 residues. CDR1 and CDR2 (germline): LNHDA, SQIVND (reference sequence). CDR3 region: CASSTGQLGMNTEAFF. CDR3 nucleotide sequence: TGTGCCAGTAGTACAGGACAGTTGGGGATGAACACTGAAGCTTTCTTT.

The rearrangement uses TRBV23-1 and TRBJ1-5, with 9 bases identical to TRBD1. TRBV23-1 is an ORF, with its function uncertain. The V and J ends lost 8 bases and 3 bases, in that order; junction bases with no gene match: 11. The CDR3 sequence is 16 residues long. The CDR3 sequence: CASCRRGTGINQPQHF. The CDR3 DNA sequence: TGCGCCAGCTGCCGGCGCGGGACAGGGATCAATCAGCCCCAGCATTTT.

This sequence joins TRBV13 and TRBJ1-2, with 8 bases matching TRBD1. This CDR3 region has 15 residues. Germline CDR1 and CDR2: PRHDT and FYEKMQ (reference sequence). The junction had 5 bases not matched to a gene; V was cut back by 0 bases and J by 5 bases. The CDR3 DNA follows: TGTGCCAGCAGCTTAGGCCAGGACAGGGTATATGGCTACACCTTC. Translating it yields CASSLGQDRVYGYTF.

CDR3 residues: CASSQTLLSYEQYF. For the CDR3, the DNA is TGTGCCAGCAGCCAGACACTCCTATCCTACGAGCAGTACTTC. The V call is TRBV3-1 (or the pseudogene TRBV3-2), the J call TRBJ2-7; D not resolved. The V gene lost 3 bases and the J gene lost 1 base, with 10 bases spanning the gap. The CDR3 runs 14 residues. Germline V CDR1 and CDR2: LGHDT, YNNKEL (reference sequence).

The rearrangement links TRBV28 to TRBJ1-3, with TRBD1 matching 7 bases. This CDR3 has 15 residues. Germline V gene data show CDR1 as MDHEN and CDR2 as SYDVKM. V trimming: 6 bases; J trimming: 3 bases; junction bases outside the gene matches: 8. In DNA form, the CDR3 reads TGTGCCAGCAGGAACGGACAGGTTGGTGGAAACACCATATATTTT. This translates into CASRNGQVGGNTIYF.

The chain links TRBV5-4 to TRBJ1-5; D is perhaps TRBD1 (5 bases). V lost 1 base and J 6 bases, leaving 11 bases between the germline ends. Germline V gene data show CDR1 as SGHNT and CDR2 as YYREEE (reference sequence). The CDR3 extends over 14 amino acids. CDR3 nucleotides: TGTGCCAGCAGCTTGCGGGGGGTTGGTCAGCCCCAGCATTTT. It specifies CASSLRGVGQPQHF.

The chain links TRBV19 to TRBJ1-2; no reliable D call. Germline values: CDR1 LNHDA, CDR2 SQIVND (reference sequence). The CDR3 loop spans 15 amino acids. V gave up 6 bases and J gave up 7 bases, with 21 bases separating them. As DNA, the CDR3 is TGTGCCAGTAGCATATCGGGTCCGAAAGTCCGTGGCTACACCTTC. Its translation is CASSISGPKVRGYTF.

The rearrangement uses TRBV3-1 (or the pseudogene TRBV3-2) and TRBJ2-1, with 12 bases matching TRBD2. CDR3 size: 16 residues. Germline CDR1 is LGHDT and CDR2 is YNNKEL (reference sequence). The trim removed 5 bases at V and 7 bases at J, leaving 9 bases unmatched. The CDR3 spells CASSSRLAGVQNEQFF. The CDR3 DNA reads TGTGCCAGCAGCTCCCGACTAGCGGGAGTTCAAAATGAGCAGTTCTTC.

The chain employs TRBV6-5 and TRBJ1-3; D is unclear. V dropped 3 bases and J dropped 3 bases, with 9 bases sitting between them. CDR3 length: 14 amino acids. Germline CDR1 and CDR2: MNHEY and SVGAGI. CDR3 sequence (DNA): TGTGCCAGCAGTTATTCGAGAATTGGAAACACCATATATTTT. Amino acids: CASSYSRIGNTIYF.

In this sample, this clone turned up a few times. CDR3: CASSDGGRAYGYTF. The CDR3 DNA follows: TGTGCCAGCAGTGATGGGGGCAGGGCTTATGGCTACACCTTC. The chain couples TRBV2 to TRBJ1-2; D may be TRBD1 (6 bases). Germline CDR1 is SNHLY and CDR2 is FYNNEI. The CDR3 extends over 14 amino acids. Trimming removed 3 bases at V and 5 bases at J, with 13 bases between.

The chain has TRBV28 and TRBJ1-3; no clear D gene. V was trimmed by 7 bases and J by 1 base, leaving 11 bases between them. Germline V gene lookup returns CDR1 MDHEN and CDR2 SYDVKM. This CDR3 region has 14 residues. The CDR3 protein is CASIHSGSGNTIYF. CDR3 bases: TGTGCCAGCATTCACTCGGGGTCTGGAAACACCATATATTTT.

This chain connects TRBV14 to TRBJ2-7; TRBD2 aligns across 8 bases. The CDR3 runs 16 residues. Germline CDR1 and CDR2: SGHDN and FVKESK. V was pared by 4 bases and J by 0 bases, with 8 bases of the junction left unmatched. The CDR3 sequence: CASSPTTTSASYEQYF. CDR3 bases: TGTGCCAGCAGCCCCACTACGACTAGCGCCTCCTACGAGCAGTACTTC. The entire variable domain, with the rest obtained from reference TRBV14 and TRBJ2-7, is as follows: EAGVTQFPSHSVIEKGQTVTLRCDPISGHDNLYWYRRVMGKEIKFLLHFVKESKQDESGMPNNRFLAERTGGTYSTLKVQPAELEDSGVYFCASSPTTTSASYEQYFGPGTRLTVT.

The chain is built from TRBV24-1 and TRBJ2-6; the match to TRBD1 covers 9 bases. V trimming: 5 bases; J trimming: 1 base; junction bases outside the gene matches: 2. The germline gives CDR1 KGHDR, CDR2 SFDVKD. The CDR3 sequence is 16 residues long. The chain's CDR3 is CATSGTGASGANVLTF. The CDR3 DNA sequence: TGTGCCACCAGTGGGACAGGGGCTTCTGGGGCCAACGTCCTGACTTTC.

CDR3 residues: CSVGLGRTGWNEQFF. Written as DNA, the CDR3 is TGCAGCGTAGGCCTGGGGCGGACAGGGTGGAATGAGCAGTTCTTC. The V call is TRBV29-1, the J call TRBJ2-1; 8 nucleotides line up with TRBD1. V trimming: 6 bases; J trimming: 7 bases; junction bases outside the gene matches: 14. CDR1 and CDR2 (germline): SQVTM, ANQGSEA. The CDR3 loop spans 15 amino acids.

The rearrangement links TRBV27 to TRBJ1-5; TRBD1 aligns across 9 bases. The CDR3 spans 14 residues. Germline loops: CDR1 MNHEY, CDR2 SMNVEV (reference sequence). The V gene end was trimmed by 3 bases and the J gene end by 5 bases; junction bases not matched to a gene: 2. DNA for the CDR3: TGTGCCAGCAGTTTTACAGGGGGCGATCAGCCCCAGCATTTT. Amino acid sequence: CASSFTGGDQPQHF.